The 27 T cell receptor beta chains below all came from one sample that was sequenced in a study of blood T cell repertoires in COVID-19. This table comes from immunoSEQ multiplex PCR, and its TCRdb copy is limited to in-frame clones, with some not included. The data contain about 390,000 clones, about 83% of them singletons. Sequencing input: PBMCs or T cells enriched from blood (not recorded which). The receptors derive from a woman in her forties or fifties who had recovered from COVID-19.

The rearrangement links TRBV27 to TRBJ2-3; tentatively, D is TRBD1 (6 bases). The CDR3 runs to 16 residues. V was trimmed by 10 bases and J by 4 bases, leaving 24 bases between them. CDR1 and CDR2 from the germline V gene are MNHEY and SMNVEV (reference sequence). DNA of the CDR3: TGTGCCACCCAGGCGGCAGGGGCAGATTTTCCAGATACGCAGTATTTT. It is translated as CATQAAGADFPDTQYF.

This clone has just one count. V is TRBV6-1 and J is TRBJ1-2; D not resolved. Germline V gene sequence: CDR1 MNHNS, CDR2 SASEGT. CDR3 length: 14 residues. V lost 2 bases and J 4 bases, leaving 11 bases between the germline ends. CDR3 in DNA: TGTGCCAGCAGTGAAAGGAGCCCAGTCTATGGCTACACCTTC. This codes for CASSERSPVYGYTF.

The chain couples TRBV4-1 to TRBJ1-3; D call uncertain. The CDR3 has 14 residues. Trimming pared 2 bases from V and 3 bases from J, leaving 8 bases between. Per the germline V gene, CDR1 is MGHRA and CDR2 is YSYEKL. As DNA, the CDR3 is TGCGCCAGCAGCCAATCTGGGAGTGGAAACACCATATATTTT. Residues: CASSQSGSGNTIYF.

This chain links TRBV19 with TRBJ2-1; D gene ambiguous. This CDR3 spans 15 amino acids. Germline V gene sequence: CDR1 LNHDA, CDR2 SQIVND (reference sequence). V lost 6 bases, J lost 5 bases, and 17 bases lay in between. CDR3 nucleotides: TGTGCCAGTAGCTTTTATCAGGCATCTCACAATGAGCAGTTCTTC. This codes for CASSFYQASHNEQFF.

This clone has just one count. The rearrangement uses TRBV2 and TRBJ2-1; TRBD2 matches 8 bases. Germline-derived CDR1 and CDR2 are SNHLY and FYNNEI. The CDR3 consists of 14 residues. The V segment lost 4 bases and the J segment 6 bases; nucleotides outside the gene matches: 5. The CDR3 loop is CASSVAGGLNEQFF. CDR3 DNA sequence: TGTGCCAGCAGTGTTGCGGGGGGTCTCAATGAGCAGTTCTTC.

This chain links TRBV18 with TRBJ1-1; TRBD1 matches at 7 bases. CDR1 is KGHSH and CDR2 is LQKENI in the germline V gene. Trimming at V came to 3 bases and at J to 0 bases, leaving 7 bases not matched to a gene. This CDR3 contains 16 residues. The CDR3 sequence is CASSPRDRPMNTEAFF. In nucleotides, the CDR3 is TGTGCCAGCTCACCCCGGGACAGACCCATGAACACTGAAGCTTTCTTT. Based on the CDR3 plus reference TRBV18 and TRBJ1-1, the full variable domain is NAGVMQNPRHLVRRRGQEARLRCSPMKGHSHVYWYRQLPEEGLKFMVYLQKENIIDESGMPKERFSAEFPKEGPSILRIQQVVRGDSAAYFCASSPRDRPMNTEAFFGQGTRLTVV.

This chain uses TRBV30 with TRBJ2-1, with 7 bases identical to TRBD2. With V trimmed by 6 bases and J by 4 bases, 6 bases remained unmatched. Per the germline V gene, CDR1 is GTSNPN and CDR2 is SVGIG (reference sequence). The CDR3 has 13 residues. CDR3 amino acids: CACLAGDYNEQFF. The CDR3 DNA is TGTGCCTGTCTCGCGGGGGATTACAATGAGCAGTTCTTC.

The V and J genes are TRBV5-4 and TRBJ2-2, with unresolved D. Germline V gene lookup returns CDR1 SGHNT and CDR2 YYREEE (reference sequence). The V and J ends lost 2 bases and 4 bases respectively, with 12 bases between them. This CDR3 is built from 15 residues. CDR3 DNA sequence: TGTGCCAGCAGCTTCGTCCAGGCCTCCACCGGGGAGCTGTTTTTT. Translation: CASSFVQASTGELFF.

This clone showed up just a few times. For the CDR3, the DNA is TGTGCCAGCAGTGAAGACGAACATAACAGGGGTTTCCATACAGATTCACCCCTCCACTTT. The encoded protein is CASSEDEHNRGFHTDSPLHF. V and J are TRBV6-1 and TRBJ1-6, with 7 bases fitting TRBD1. CDR1 is MNHNS and CDR2 is SASEGT in the germline V gene. The CDR3 extends over 20 amino acids. V shed 1 base and J 8 bases; nucleotides not matched to a gene: 20.

V usage is TRBV4-1 and J usage is TRBJ1-1, with D possibly being TRBD1 (6 bases). CDR1 and CDR2 (germline): MGHRA, YSYEKL. V gave up 0 bases and J gave up 11 bases, with 16 bases separating them. This CDR3 region has 14 residues. Written as DNA, the CDR3 is TGCGCCAGCAGCCAAGAGTCACAGGGTATCGGCGCTTTCTTT. It is translated as CASSQESQGIGAFF.

The gene calls are TRBV24-1 and TRBJ2-3, with D perhaps TRBD1 (6 bases). The CDR3 loop spans 15 amino acids. Per germline, CDR1 KGHDR and CDR2 SFDVKD. With 4 bases removed from V and 6 bases from J, the gap between germline ends came to 16 bases. The CDR3: CATSETGKVADTQYF. CDR3 DNA sequence: TGTGCCACCAGTGAAACAGGGAAGGTAGCCGATACGCAGTATTTT.

The chain recombines TRBV4-3 with TRBJ2-5; TRBD2 aligns across 8 bases. The junction had 8 bases not matched to a gene; V was cut back by 0 bases and J by 5 bases. Germline-derived CDR1 and CDR2 are LGHNA and YSLEER. The CDR3 is 16 amino acids. CDR3 sequence: CASSQDLQRGMETQYF. Written as DNA, the CDR3 is TGCGCCAGCAGCCAAGATCTTCAGCGGGGGATGGAGACCCAGTACTTC.

The J gene is TRBJ1-5, the V gene TRBV7-8; 7 bases are shared with TRBD1. The CDR3 is made up of 16 amino acids. The J segment lost 0 bases and the V segment lost 5 bases, leaving 7 bases of the junction unmatched. Germline CDR1 and CDR2: SGHVS and FQNEAQ. The CDR3 nucleotides read TGTGCCAGCAGCGGACGGACAGGAGTTAGCAATCAGCCCCAGCATTTT. Translation: CASSGRTGVSNQPQHF.

This chain links TRBV28 with TRBJ1-1, with a tentative D call TRBD1 (5 bases). Germline CDR1 MDHEN, CDR2 SYDVKM. Deletions cut 5 bases from V and 2 bases from J, with 12 bases between. The CDR3 extends over 14 amino acids. The CDR3 loop reads CASSPGGENTEAFF. In nucleotides, the CDR3 is TGTGCCAGCAGTCCGGGGGGGGAAAACACTGAAGCTTTCTTT. The variable domain in full, completed from reference TRBV28 and TRBJ1-1, reads DVKVTQSSRYLVKRTGEKVFLECVQDMDHENMFWYRQDPGLGLRLIYFSYDVKMKEKGDIPEGYSVSREKKERFSLILESASTNQTSMYLCASSPGGENTEAFFGQGTRLTVV.

The chain combines TRBV6-5 with TRBJ2-3; weak D call: TRBD1 (6 bases). The V end was cut by 9 bases, the J end by 4 bases, with 11 bases between. Germline lookup yields CDR1 MNHEY and CDR2 SVGAGI. This CDR3 has 12 residues. Here the CDR3 DNA reads TGTGCCAGTCAGGGGCTCCCAGATACGCAGTATTTT. Amino acid sequence: CASQGLPDTQYF.

The chain combines TRBV27 with TRBJ1-6; D might be TRBD1 (6 bases). CDR3 length: 16 amino acids. Trimming shortened V by 0 bases and J by 4 bases, and 10 bases separated the two germline ends. Per the germline V gene, CDR1 is MNHEY and CDR2 is SMNVEV (reference sequence). CDR3 nucleotides: TGTGCCAGCAGTTTATCACAGGGCTCATATAATTCACCCCTCCACTTT. As protein: CASSLSQGSYNSPLHF.

V is TRBV2 and J is TRBJ1-2; D call uncertain. CDR1 and CDR2 (germline): SNHLY, FYNNEI. The CDR3 covers 15 residues. Trimming pared 5 bases from V and 2 bases from J, leaving 15 bases between. The DNA of the CDR3 is TGTGCCAGCAGTAATCACAGAAGCCGGAACTATGGCTACACCTTC. This translates into CASSNHRSRNYGYTF.

The genes are TRBV27 and TRBJ1-5; D possibly corresponds to TRBD1 (6 bases). Germline loops: CDR1 MNHEY, CDR2 SMNVEV (reference sequence). The V and J ends lost 6 bases and 0 bases respectively, with 15 bases between them. The CDR3 is 16 amino acids. The CDR3 region is CASSLRGAYSNQPQHF. Written as DNA, the CDR3 is TGTGCCAGCAGCCTCCGGGGGGCATATAGCAATCAGCCCCAGCATTTT.

This clone has only one observation. The chain has TRBV5-1 and TRBJ1-2; 10 nucleotides align to TRBD1. This CDR3 comprises 15 residues. Germline lookup yields CDR1 SGHRS and CDR2 YFSETQ. J gave up 2 bases and V 3 bases, and 4 bases lay outside the gene matches. The CDR3 sequence: CASSSGTGVNYGYTF. The CDR3 DNA sequence: TGCGCCAGCAGCTCAGGGACAGGGGTAAACTATGGCTACACCTTC.

J is TRBJ1-3 and V is TRBV4-1; TRBD1 agrees at 9 bases. The trim removed 2 bases at V and 3 bases at J, leaving 8 bases unmatched. CDR3 size: 17 residues. Germline V CDR1 and CDR2: MGHRA, YSYEKL. In DNA, the CDR3 is TGCGCCAGCAGCCAATTCACAGGGGGCGAGGGTGGAAACACCATATATTTT. Translating gives CASSQFTGGEGGNTIYF.

This clone was observed a few times. The chain recombines TRBV5-8 with TRBJ2-7; tentatively, D is TRBD2 (6 bases). Germline lookup yields CDR1 SGHTS and CDR2 YDEGEE. The CDR3 runs to 11 residues. Trimming removed 5 bases at V and 4 bases at J, with 7 bases between. The CDR3 nucleotides are TGTGCCAGCAGACGGGAGTACGAGCAGTACTTC. Encoded protein: CASRREYEQYF.

This rearrangement joins TRBV10-3 to TRBJ1-2, with a tentative D call TRBD1 (6 bases). The V and J ends lost 10 bases and 10 bases respectively, with 16 bases between them. CDR1 is ENHRY and CDR2 is SYGVKD in the germline V gene. The CDR3 loop spans 11 amino acids. CDR3: CATQDSGIYTF. CDR3 coding DNA: TGTGCCACCCAGGACAGCGGAATCTACACCTTC.

The V gene is TRBV2, the J gene TRBJ1-4; D gene uncertain. The CDR3 contains 13 residues. The germline gives CDR1 SNHLY, CDR2 FYNNEI. V was shortened by 6 bases and J by 6 bases, with 11 bases between the two germline ends. The CDR3 DNA sequence: TGTGCCAGCAGCGAGGGTTTAGATGAAAAACTGTTTTTT. It is translated as CASSEGLDEKLFF.

The V gene is TRBV5-1, the J gene TRBJ2-3, with D hard to call. Germline CDR1 reads SGHRS; CDR2 reads YFSETQ. The CDR3 is 12 amino acids. Trimming took 7 bases from V and 6 from J, leaving 12 bases between them. CDR3 loop: CASSTLWDTQYF. The DNA of the CDR3 is TGCGCCAGCTCAACTTTATGGGATACGCAGTATTTT.

This clone was observed a single time. This chain uses TRBV12-3 or TRBV12-4 with TRBJ1-2; D is possibly TRBD1 (6 bases). V lost 6 bases and J 7 bases, leaving 15 bases between the germline ends. The CDR3 spans 13 residues. This CDR3 reads CASRTDRLGGYTF. CDR3 bases: TGTGCCAGCAGAACCGACAGGTTAGGTGGCTACACCTTC.

The chain links TRBV13 to TRBJ2-5; 8 bases map to TRBD1. This CDR3 region has 16 residues. Germline V CDR1 and CDR2: PRHDT, FYEKMQ (reference sequence). With V trimmed by 3 bases and J by 5 bases, 11 bases remained unmatched. The CDR3 region is CASSLLDREVWETQYF. CDR3 sequence (DNA): TGTGCCAGCAGCTTGTTGGACAGGGAGGTATGGGAGACCCAGTACTTC.

V gene TRBV4-2 combines with J gene TRBJ2-7; TRBD1 matches 8 bases. V dropped 1 base and J dropped 4; count of bases not matched to a gene: 15. The germline V gene has CDR1 LGHNA and CDR2 YNFKEQ. CDR3 size: 18 residues. In nucleotides, the CDR3 is TGTGCCAGCAGCCAAGGGGTCGGGGCCGACAGGGGCAATTACGAGCAGTACTTC. Translated, it gives CASSQGVGADRGNYEQYF.